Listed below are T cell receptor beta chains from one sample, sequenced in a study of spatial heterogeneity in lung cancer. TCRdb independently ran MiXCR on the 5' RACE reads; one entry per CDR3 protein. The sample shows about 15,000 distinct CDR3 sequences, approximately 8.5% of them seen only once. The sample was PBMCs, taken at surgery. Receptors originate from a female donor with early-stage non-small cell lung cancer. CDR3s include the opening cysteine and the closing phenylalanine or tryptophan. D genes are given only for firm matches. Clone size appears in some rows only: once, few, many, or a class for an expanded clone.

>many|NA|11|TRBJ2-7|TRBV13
CASSPSYEQYF
TGTGCCAGCAGCCCGTCCTACGAGCAGTACTTC
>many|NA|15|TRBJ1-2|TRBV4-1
CASSQDGRVNYGYTF
TGCGCCAGCAGCCAAGATGGGAGGGTAAACTATGGCTACACCTTC
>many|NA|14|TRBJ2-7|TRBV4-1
CATSPGFFSYEQYF
TGCGCCACCAGCCCCGGGTTTTTCTCCTACGAGCAGTACTTC
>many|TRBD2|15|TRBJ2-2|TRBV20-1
CSAKEPGLGIGELFF
TGCAGTGCCAAAGAGCCGGGACTAGGAATCGGGGAGCTGTTTTTT
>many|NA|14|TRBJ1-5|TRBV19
CASSIVRDNQPQHF
TGTGCCAGTAGTATCGTCAGGGACAATCAGCCCCAGCATTTT
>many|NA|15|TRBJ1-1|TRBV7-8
CASSPWGRANTEAFF
TGTGCCAGCAGCCCGTGGGGCAGGGCGAACACTGAAGCTTTCTTT
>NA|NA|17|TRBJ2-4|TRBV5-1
CASSPGTSWIAKNIQYF
TGCGCCAGCAGCCCTGGGACATCATGGATAGCCAAAAACATTCAGTACTTC
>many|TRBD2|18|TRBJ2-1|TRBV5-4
CASRFGLAGISSYNEQFF
TGTGCCAGCAGATTCGGACTAGCGGGGATAAGCTCCTACAATGAGCAGTTCTTC
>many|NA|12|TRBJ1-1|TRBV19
CASSIEGLEAFF
TGTGCCAGTAGTATAGAGGGCCTTGAAGCTTTCTTT
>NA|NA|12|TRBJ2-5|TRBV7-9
CASRRATETQYF
TGTGCCAGCCGACGGGCTACGGAGACCCAGTACTTC
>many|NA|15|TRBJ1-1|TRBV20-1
CSARDPRGMNTEAFF
TGCAGTGCTAGAGATCCCCGGGGGATGAACACTGAAGCTTTCTTT
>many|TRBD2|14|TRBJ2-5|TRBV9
CASSPGLAGETQYF
TGTGCCAGCAGCCCCGGACTAGCTGGTGAGACCCAGTACTTC
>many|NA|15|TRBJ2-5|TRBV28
CASNPGTRERETQYF
TGTGCCAGCAATCCCGGGACTCGGGAAAGGGAGACCCAGTACTTC
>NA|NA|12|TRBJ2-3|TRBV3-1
CASSRITDTQYF
TGTGCCAGCAGCCGAATAACAGATACGCAGTATTTT
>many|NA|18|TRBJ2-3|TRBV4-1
CASSRNRPGTGSAGTQYF
TGCGCCAGCAGCCGGAATCGTCCCGGGACTGGGTCGGCGGGTACGCAGTATTTT
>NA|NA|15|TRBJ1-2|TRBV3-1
CASSQSAGTNYGYTF
TGTGCCAGCAGCCAATCGGCAGGAACTAACTATGGCTACACCTTC
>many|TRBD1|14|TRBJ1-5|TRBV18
CASSPRTGDQPQHF
TGTGCCAGCTCACCACGCACAGGGGATCAGCCCCAGCATTTT
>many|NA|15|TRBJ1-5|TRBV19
CASSIIGYSNQPQHF
TGTGCCAGTAGTATAATCGGATATAGCAATCAGCCCCAGCATTTT
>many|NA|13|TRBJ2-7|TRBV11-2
CASRWTASYEQYF
TGTGCCAGCAGGTGGACAGCCTCCTACGAGCAGTACTTC
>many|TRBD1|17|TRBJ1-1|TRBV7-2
CASSLGEIRQGATEAFF
TGTGCCAGCAGCTTAGGCGAAATCCGACAGGGGGCTACTGAAGCTTTCTTT
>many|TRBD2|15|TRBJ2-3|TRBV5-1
CASSLKLAGANTQYF
TGCGCCAGCAGCTTGAAGCTAGCGGGAGCGAATACGCAGTATTTT
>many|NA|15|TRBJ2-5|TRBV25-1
CASSEYEVPQETQYF
TGTGCCAGCAGTGAATACGAGGTTCCCCAAGAGACCCAGTACTTC
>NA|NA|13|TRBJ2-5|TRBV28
CAAGLATLETQYF
TGTGCCGCTGGGCTGGCAACCCTGGAGACCCAGTACTTC
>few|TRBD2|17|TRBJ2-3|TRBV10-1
CASSDPGGASGRDTQYF
TGCGCCAGCAGTGACCCTGGGGGGGCTAGCGGGAGAGATACGCAGTATTTT
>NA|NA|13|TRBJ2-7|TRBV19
CASRNRASYEQYF
TGTGCCAGTAGAAACAGGGCCTCCTACGAGCAGTACTTC
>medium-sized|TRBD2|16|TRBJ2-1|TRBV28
CASRERGASGDNEQFF
TGTGCCAGCAGAGAACGTGGGGCTAGCGGAGACAATGAGCAGTTCTTC
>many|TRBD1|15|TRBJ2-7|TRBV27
CASSPGTASSYEQYF
TGTGCCAGCAGTCCTGGGACAGCGTCCTCCTACGAGCAGTACTTC
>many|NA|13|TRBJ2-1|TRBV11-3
CASSLLESLEQFF
TGTGCCAGCAGCTTGCTGGAATCCCTTGAGCAGTTCTTC
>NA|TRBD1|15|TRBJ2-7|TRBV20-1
CSAREVGRDSYEQYF
TGCAGTGCTAGAGAGGTCGGCCGGGACAGCTACGAGCAGTACTTC
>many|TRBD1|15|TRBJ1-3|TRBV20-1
CSAGDRHTSGNTIYF
TGCAGTGCTGGGGACAGGCATACGTCTGGAAACACCATATATTTT
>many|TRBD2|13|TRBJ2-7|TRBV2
CASRSGKGYEQYF
TGTGCCAGCCGTAGCGGGAAAGGCTACGAGCAGTACTTC
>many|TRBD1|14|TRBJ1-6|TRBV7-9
CASSPTGVNSPLHF
TGTGCCAGCAGCCCGACAGGGGTAAATTCACCCCTCCACTTT
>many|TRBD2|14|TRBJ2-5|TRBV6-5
CASTRPGGGETQYF
TGTGCCAGCACCCGACCCGGCGGGGGTGAGACCCAGTACTTC
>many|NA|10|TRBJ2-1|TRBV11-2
CASSHGGQFF
TGTGCCAGCAGCCACGGAGGGCAGTTCTTC
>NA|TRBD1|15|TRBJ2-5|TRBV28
CASRETGDRRETQYF
TGTGCCAGCAGGGAAACAGGGGATCGTAGGGAGACCCAGTACTTC
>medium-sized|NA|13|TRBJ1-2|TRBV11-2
CASSPDTRGGYTF
TGTGCCAGCAGCCCGGACACCAGGGGTGGCTACACCTTC
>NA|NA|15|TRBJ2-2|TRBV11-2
CASSLWSTETGELFF
TGTGCCAGCAGCTTATGGTCAACAGAGACCGGGGAGCTGTTTTTT
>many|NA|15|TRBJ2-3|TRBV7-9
CASSPWGEGPDTQYF
TGTGCCAGCAGCCCATGGGGGGAAGGGCCAGATACGCAGTATTTT
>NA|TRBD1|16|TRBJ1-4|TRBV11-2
CASSLDADRGREKLFF
TGTGCCAGCAGCTTAGACGCGGACAGGGGGCGTGAAAAACTGTTTTTT
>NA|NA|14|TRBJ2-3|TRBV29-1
CSVAEGGTTDTQYF
TGCAGCGTTGCGGAGGGCGGAACCACAGATACGCAGTATTTT
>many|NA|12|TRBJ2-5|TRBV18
CASSPRGETQYF
TGTGCCAGCTCACCACGGGGGGAGACCCAGTACTTC
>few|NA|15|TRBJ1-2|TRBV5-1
CASSNPGPLGYGYTF
TGCGCCAGCAGTAACCCGGGACCGCTTGGGTATGGCTACACCTTC
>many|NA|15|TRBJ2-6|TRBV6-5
CATRDRHSGANVLTF
TGTGCCACACGGGACCGCCACTCAGGGGCCAACGTCCTGACTTTC
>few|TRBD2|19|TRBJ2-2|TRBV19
CASSGSTSGRALWTGELFF
TGTGCCAGTAGTGGGTCGACTAGCGGGAGGGCCCTCTGGACCGGGGAGCTGTTTTTT
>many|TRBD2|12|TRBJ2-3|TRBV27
CASRTGGVGQYF
TGTGCCAGCAGGACGGGAGGGGTCGGGCAGTATTTT
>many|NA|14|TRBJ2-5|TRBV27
CASSYYGAGETQYF
TGTGCCAGCAGTTATTATGGGGCCGGCGAGACCCAGTACTTC
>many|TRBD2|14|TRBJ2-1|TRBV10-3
CAISESGGNGEQFF
TGTGCCATCAGTGAGTCGGGGGGGAATGGTGAGCAGTTCTTC
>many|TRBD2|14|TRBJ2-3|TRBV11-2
CASSPGTSADTQYF
TGTGCCAGCAGCCCGGGGACTAGCGCAGATACGCAGTATTTT
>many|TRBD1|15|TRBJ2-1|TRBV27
CASSQTGGAYNEQFF
TGTGCCAGCAGCCAAACAGGGGGAGCCTACAATGAGCAGTTCTTC
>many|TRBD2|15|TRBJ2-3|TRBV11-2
CASSPRLAAEDTQYF
TGTGCCAGCAGCCCCAGACTAGCTGCTGAAGATACGCAGTATTTT
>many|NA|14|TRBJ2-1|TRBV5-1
CASSELESYNEQFF
TGCGCCAGCAGCGAATTAGAAAGCTACAATGAGCAGTTCTTC